The 32 T cell receptor beta chains below all came from one sample that was sequenced in a study of blood T cell repertoires in COVID-19. Clones were read by immunoSEQ multiplex PCR, and TCRdb kept only the in-frame ones, dropping some. The sample lists 120,000 or so clones, about 79% occurring once. Sequenced sample: peripheral blood. The receptors were sampled from a man in his 70s with acute or convalescent COVID-19.

The chain couples TRBV7-9 to TRBJ1-4; D perhaps matches TRBD1 (6 bases). This CDR3 has 15 amino acids. V was cut by 4 bases and J by 8 bases, with 17 bases left in between. Germline CDR1 SEHNR, CDR2 FQNEAQ (reference sequence). CDR3 in DNA: TGTGCCAGCAGCTCCCCAGAGAGGGGGGGGGAAAAACTGTTTTTT. It is translated as CASSSPERGGEKLFF.

The rearrangement joins TRBV14 to TRBJ2-5, with unresolved D. The V end lost 5 bases, the J end lost 1 base, and 8 bases lay between the germline ends. Germline CDR1 is SGHDN and CDR2 is FVKESK. This CDR3 is 13 amino acids long. The CDR3: CASSTQIQETQYF. In DNA form, the CDR3 reads TGTGCCAGCAGCACACAGATCCAAGAGACCCAGTACTTC.

Regarding this clone: Mismatch with germline at one junction end may stem from a read error. V gene TRBV7-2 combines with J gene TRBJ2-5; 8 bases are a match to TRBD1. Germline CDR1 reads SGHTA; CDR2 reads FQGNSA. The CDR3 is 15 amino acids. The CDR3 region has the DNA TGTGCCAGCAGCCTGACGGCTACAGGGGGGTTCGGAAACCACTTC. Its protein is CASSLTATGGFGNHF.

The V call is TRBV25-1, the J call TRBJ1-1; D is ambiguous. This CDR3 has 12 amino acids. Trimming cost V 4 bases and J 7 bases, with 10 bases left between them. Germline V gene lookup returns CDR1 MGHDK and CDR2 SYGVNS. The CDR3, as DNA: TGTGCCAGCAGTGCAACAGCAAATGAAGCTTTCTTT. Encoded protein: CASSATANEAFF.

This rearrangement joins TRBV6-5 to TRBJ1-2; 12 bases are shared with TRBD1. CDR3 length equals 15 residues. Germline assignment: CDR1 MNHEY and CDR2 SVGAGI. The V and J ends lost 6 bases and 8 bases, in that order; junction bases with no gene match: 10. The CDR3 nucleotides are TGTGCCAGCAGCCTATCGGGACAGGGGGCGCGGGGCTACACCTTC. This encodes CASSLSGQGARGYTF.

The chain uses TRBV20-1 and TRBJ2-5; D is uncertain. Germline loops: CDR1 DFQATT, CDR2 SNEGSKA (reference sequence). This CDR3 comprises 11 residues. V lost 4 bases and J 0 bases, leaving 3 bases between the germline ends. In nucleotides, the CDR3 is TGCAGTGCTATTAACCAAGAGACCCAGTACTTC. Amino acids: CSAINQETQYF.

J is TRBJ1-6 and V is TRBV11-3; D not resolved. In germline, CDR1 is SGHNT, CDR2 YENEEA. The CDR3 has 13 residues. The ends were cut back, 5 bases at V and 7 bases at J, with 9 bases in the middle. The CDR3 bases are TGTGCCAGCAGCCCTCGGAGCAATTCACCCCTCCACTTT. This codes for CASSPRSNSPLHF.

This chain connects TRBV11-2 to TRBJ1-1; D ambiguous. The CDR3 is 13 residues long. Germline V CDR1 and CDR2: SGHAT, FQNNGV. V lost 0 bases to trimming and J lost 4 bases, with 6 bases between them. The CDR3 DNA reads TGTGCCAGCAGCTTAGAAAGAGGCACTGAAGCTTTCTTT. It codes for CASSLERGTEAFF.

The gene calls are TRBV4-3 and TRBJ1-2; weak D call: TRBD1 (6 bases). Germline CDR1 LGHNA, CDR2 YSLEER. Trimming shortened V by 4 bases and J by 6 bases, and 21 bases separated the two germline ends. The CDR3 is made up of 16 amino acids. CDR3 nucleotides: TGCGCCAGCAGCCCCGATCGTAGGGGGAATAGTAATGGCTACACCTTC. Translation: CASSPDRRGNSNGYTF.

The chain links TRBV30 to TRBJ2-2, with 9 bases that match TRBD2. The V gene's germline CDR1 is GTSNPN and CDR2 SVGIG (reference sequence). The CDR3 consists of 16 residues. The trim removed 2 bases at V and 5 bases at J, leaving 9 bases unmatched. The CDR3, as DNA: TGTGCCTGGAGTCTAGCGGGACTAGCACGAACCGGGGAGCTGTTTTTT. Translating gives CAWSLAGLARTGELFF.

This clone was counted between two and nine times. The chain couples TRBV7-2 to TRBJ1-1; TRBD1 aligns across 9 bases. J was trimmed by 6 bases and V by 4 bases; bases with no gene match: 3. This CDR3 is built from 13 residues. In germline, CDR1 is SGHTA, CDR2 FQGNSA. Here the CDR3 DNA reads TGTGCCAGCAGCTACACAGGGGGCTCTGAAGCTTTCTTT. It is translated as CASSYTGGSEAFF.

CDR3 DNA: TGCAGCGTTGCTAGGTCTGATAATTCACCCCTCCACTTT. Amino acid sequence: CSVARSDNSPLHF. V and J are TRBV29-1 and TRBJ1-6; D unclear. V was cut by 4 bases and J by 5 bases, with 9 bases left in between. The CDR3 loop spans 13 amino acids. The germline CDR1 and CDR2 sequences are SQVTM and ANQGSEA. Full variable domain (missing parts from reference TRBV29-1 and TRBJ1-6): SAVISQKPSRDICQRGTSLTIQCQVDSQVTMMFWYRQQPGQSLTLIATANQGSEATYESGFVIDKFPISRPNLTFSTLTVSNMSPEDSSIYLCSVARSDNSPLHFGNGTRLTVT.

This chain joins TRBV10-3 and TRBJ1-2; D unresolved. The CDR3 runs 13 residues. Trimming removed 0 bases at V and 5 bases at J, with 7 bases between. The germline CDR1 and CDR2 sequences are ENHRY and SYGVKD. The CDR3 DNA is TGTGCCATCAGTGAGTCCGGACTGTATGGCTACACCTTC. Amino acid sequence: CAISESGLYGYTF.

This chain links TRBV4-3 with TRBJ2-3; possible D gene TRBD1, 5 bases. Trimming left V 0 bases short and J 4 bases short, with 20 bases between. This CDR3 region has 18 residues. From germline, CDR1 is LGHNA and CDR2 YSLEER. In DNA form, the CDR3 reads TGCGCCAGCAGCCAAGAAGATCCGGTGGTGGGGCGTTCAGATACGCAGTATTTT. Protein sequence: CASSQEDPVVGRSDTQYF.

This chain connects TRBV5-4 to TRBJ1-1; tentatively, D is TRBD1 (5 bases). Germline lookup yields CDR1 SGHNT and CDR2 YYREEE (reference sequence). This CDR3 contains 14 residues. V lost 5 bases to trimming and J lost 3 bases, with 14 bases between them. CDR3 residues: CASRRTYPDTEAFF. CDR3 coding DNA: TGTGCCAGCAGGAGGACATATCCGGACACTGAAGCTTTCTTT.

This clone was recorded a few times. The J gene is TRBJ1-4, the V gene TRBV5-4; D may be TRBD1 (5 bases). The germline V and J ends were trimmed by 4 bases and 4 bases, with 14 bases remaining between them. Germline V gene lookup returns CDR1 SGHNT and CDR2 YYREEE (reference sequence). There are 15 residues in the CDR3. CDR3 nucleotides: TGTGCCAGCAGCCCCGGCCGACAGAATAATGAAAAACTGTTTTTT. It codes for CASSPGRQNNEKLFF.

The rearrangement uses TRBV6-5 and TRBJ1-1; D is unclear. CDR3 length equals 14 residues. V lost 6 bases and J 1 base, leaving 12 bases between the germline ends. Germline values: CDR1 MNHEY, CDR2 SVGAGI. The CDR3 bases are TGTGCCAGCAGATGGCGTGGGCCGAACACTGAAGCTTTCTTT. This encodes CASRWRGPNTEAFF.

The chain is built from TRBV4-2 and TRBJ2-3; D is perhaps TRBD2 (7 bases). Trimming removed 6 bases at V and 2 bases at J, with 12 bases between. The V gene's germline CDR1 is LGHNA and CDR2 YNFKEQ. The CDR3 length is 14 residues. Here the CDR3 reads CASSEGGHTDTQYF. CDR3 nucleotides: TGTGCCAGCAGTGAGGGGGGGCACACAGATACGCAGTATTTT.

The chain has TRBV6-2 or TRBV6-3 and TRBJ2-3, with 7 nucleotides matching TRBD1. This CDR3 has 11 amino acids. After removal of 8 bases from V and 13 bases from J, the junction contained 9 bases not matched to a gene. Germline lookup yields CDR1 MNHEY and CDR2 SVGEGT. As DNA, the CDR3 is TGTGCCAGCGGTTTAGGACAGGCTGAGTATTTT. It codes for CASGLGQAEYF.

CDR3 nucleotide sequence: TGTGCCAGCAGCTTAGACGGGGGAAGCACAGATACGCAGTATTTT. Translation gives CASSLDGGSTDTQYF. The V and J genes are TRBV7-7 and TRBJ2-3; a weak D match, TRBD2 (6 bases). The CDR3 totals 15 residues. Germline V gene lookup returns CDR1 SSHAT and CDR2 FNYEAQ (reference sequence). V was clipped by 1 base and J by 0 bases, with 8 bases between them.

This clone was detected only a few times. The chain uses TRBV5-4 and TRBJ1-1; tentatively, D is TRBD1 (6 bases). The CDR3 totals 13 residues. V dropped 4 bases and J dropped 4 bases, with 11 bases sitting between them. Germline V gene lookup returns CDR1 SGHNT and CDR2 YYREEE (reference sequence). Here the CDR3 DNA reads TGTGCCAGCAGCATGGGGGGGCCCACTGAAGCTTTCTTT. Its protein product is CASSMGGPTEAFF. Full variable domain (rest looked up from reference TRBV5-4 and TRBJ1-1): ETGVTQSPTHLIKTRGQQVTLRCSSQSGHNTVSWYQQALGQGPQFIFQYYREEENGRGNFPPRFSGLQFPNYSSELNVNALELDDSALYLCASSMGGPTEAFFGQGTRLTVV.

The J gene is TRBJ2-3, the V gene TRBV7-2, with TRBD2 matching over 10 bases. Germline assignment: CDR1 SGHTA and CDR2 FQGNSA. This CDR3 has 18 amino acids. V was clipped by 3 bases and J by 3 bases; unmatched bases: 12. As DNA, the CDR3 is TGTGCCAGCAGCTTGTACGTTGGGAGCGGGGGGGCAACAGATACGCAGTATTTT. This gives the protein CASSLYVGSGGATDTQYF.

J is TRBJ2-1 and V is TRBV5-1, with a tentative D call TRBD2 (5 bases). The V and J ends lost 0 bases and 2 bases respectively, with 6 bases between them. The germline gives CDR1 SGHRS, CDR2 YFSETQ. The CDR3 length is 14 residues. The CDR3 reads CASSLAGTYNEQFF. DNA for the CDR3: TGCGCCAGCAGCTTGGCGGGGACCTACAATGAGCAGTTCTTC.

The chain combines TRBV11-2 with TRBJ2-1, with D uncertain. Germline V gene lookup returns CDR1 SGHAT and CDR2 FQNNGV. This CDR3 has 15 residues. V was cut by 5 bases and J by 6 bases, with 17 bases left in between. CDR3 in DNA: TGTGCCAGCAGCCCACAGTTCCCTTATCCCAATGAGCAGTTCTTC. This codes for CASSPQFPYPNEQFF.

In this sample, this clone turned up a few times. The V and J genes are TRBV7-2 and TRBJ2-7; 9 bases line up with TRBD2. This CDR3 is 16 amino acids long. V shed 1 base and J 4 bases; nucleotides not matched to a gene: 8. Germline V gene sequence: CDR1 SGHTA, CDR2 FQGNSA. Here the CDR3 reads CASSLGPGTSRYEQYF. The CDR3 nucleotides read TGTGCCAGCAGCTTAGGGCCCGGGACTAGCCGGTACGAGCAGTACTTC.

The chain is built from TRBV7-2 and TRBJ2-5; possible D gene TRBD2, 5 bases. The CDR3 is made up of 13 amino acids. CDR1 SGHTA and CDR2 FQGNSA come from the germline V gene. Deletions cut 5 bases from V and 7 bases from J, with 14 bases between. The CDR3 region has the DNA TGTGCCAGCAGCCTTGACTATGGTGCGACCCAGTACTTC. Translating it yields CASSLDYGATQYF. The variable domain in full, with the rest retrieved from reference TRBV7-2 and TRBJ2-5, is GAGVSQSPSNKVTEKGKDVELRCDPISGHTALYWYRQSLGQGLEFLIYFQGNSAPDKSGLPSDRFSAERTGGSVSTLTIQRTQQEDSAVYLCASSLDYGATQYFGPGTRLLVL.

This clone was picked up many times. The V and J genes are TRBV6-5 and TRBJ1-4; weak D call: TRBD1 (6 bases). CDR3 length: 16 residues. Germline V gene sequence: CDR1 MNHEY, CDR2 SVGAGI. The V end lost 0 bases, the J end lost 3 bases, and 11 bases lay between the germline ends. In DNA, the CDR3 is TGTGCCAGCAGTTACTCCAGGACAGCTTCTAATGAAAAACTGTTTTTT. Its protein product is CASSYSRTASNEKLFF.

The chain couples TRBV6-2 or TRBV6-3 to TRBJ1-3; 9 bases map to TRBD1. The V gene end was trimmed by 4 bases and the J gene end by 0 bases; junction bases not matched to a gene: 4. CDR1 MNHEY and CDR2 SVGEGT come from the germline V gene. This CDR3 has 16 residues. The CDR3 spells CASSWGQGNSGNTIYF. In nucleotides, the CDR3 is TGTGCCAGCAGTTGGGGACAGGGTAACTCTGGAAACACCATATATTTT.

The genes are TRBV24-1 and TRBJ1-5, with D possibly matching TRBD1 (6 bases). The germline V gene encodes CDR1 KGHDR and CDR2 SFDVKD. The V gene lost 3 bases and the J gene lost 1 base, with 15 bases spanning the gap. There are 17 residues in the CDR3. Written as DNA, the CDR3 is TGTGCCACCAGTGATCGGGGGGCGGGGGCGAGCAATCAGCCCCAGCATTTT. This translates into CATSDRGAGASNQPQHF.

V and J are TRBV6-1 and TRBJ1-6; D is ambiguous. CDR1 is MNHNS, CDR2 SASEGT, per germline. The CDR3 loop spans 13 amino acids. V lost 0 bases to trimming and J lost 10 bases, with 7 bases between them. The CDR3 bases are TGTGCCAGCAGTGAAGCGAGAGGGTCACCCCTCCACTTT. It encodes CASSEARGSPLHF.

This chain links TRBV7-8 with TRBJ2-7, with TRBD1 identical over 9 bases. V dropped 0 bases and J dropped 3; count of bases not matched to a gene: 3. The CDR3 is made up of 15 amino acids. Germline V gene lookup returns CDR1 SGHVS and CDR2 FQNEAQ. The CDR3 loop reads CASSLARTGVYEQYF. CDR3 in DNA: TGTGCCAGCAGCTTAGCGAGGACAGGGGTCTACGAGCAGTACTTC.

This clone was counted at least ten times. The V gene is TRBV5-4, the J gene TRBJ1-2; no clear D. This CDR3 contains 14 residues. From germline, CDR1 is SGHNT and CDR2 YYREEE (reference sequence). Trimming shortened V by 2 bases and J by 3 bases, and 11 bases separated the two germline ends. The DNA of the CDR3 is TGTGCCAGCAGCTTATATGGGGAGTACTATGGCTACACCTTC. Amino acid sequence: CASSLYGEYYGYTF.